Below are 9 T cell receptor beta chains sequenced from a single sample in a study of technical replicates of blood from a few donors. This table comes from immunoSEQ multiplex PCR, and its TCRdb copy is limited to in-frame clones, with some not included. The profile shows approximately 65,000 clones, around 88% of them singletons. The sample was PBMCs. These receptors were collected from a human donor in good health. Some clones in this sample may be carry-over from other donors' samples.

The chain has TRBV11-2 and TRBJ2-1; tentative D call: TRBD2 (5 bases). V was cut by 2 bases and J by 2 bases, with 13 bases left in between. CDR3 length: 16 residues. CDR1 is SGHAT and CDR2 is FQNNGV in the germline V gene. CDR3 sequence reads: CASSLLGAEPYNEQFF. CDR3 coding DNA: TGTGCCAGCAGCTTACTCGGAGCGGAGCCCTACAATGAGCAGTTCTTC.

The chain joins TRBV19 to TRBJ2-7; TRBD2 agrees at 11 bases. The trim removed 4 bases at V and 3 bases at J, leaving 5 bases unmatched. The CDR3 consists of 15 residues. Germline loops: CDR1 LNHDA, CDR2 SQIVND (reference sequence). CDR3 coding DNA: TGTGCCAGTAGTACACGGACTAGCGGGCACTACGAGCAGTACTTC. This codes for CASSTRTSGHYEQYF.

The chain recombines TRBV5-5 with TRBJ1-2; D not certain. The CDR3 has 15 residues. Per germline, CDR1 SGHKS and CDR2 YYEKEE (reference sequence). Trimming took 4 bases from V and 1 from J, leaving 14 bases between them. CDR3 DNA: TGTGCCAGCAGCGGTGGGCCAGGATATAACTATGGCTACACCTTC. Residues: CASSGGPGYNYGYTF. Based on the CDR3 plus reference TRBV5-5 and TRBJ1-2, the full variable domain is DAGVTQSPTHLIKTRGQQVTLRCSPISGHKSVSWYQQVLGQGPQFIFQYYEKEERGRGNFPDRFSARQFPNYSSELNVNALLLGDSALYLCASSGGPGYNYGYTFGSGTRLTVV.

The chain couples TRBV18 to TRBJ2-1, with TRBD2 matching 10 bases. The V gene end was trimmed by 2 bases and the J gene end by 2 bases; junction bases not matched to a gene: 12. The germline CDR1 and CDR2 sequences are KGHSH and LQKENI. This CDR3 contains 19 residues. CDR3 amino acids: CASSPVGQLLAGPYNEQFF. CDR3 nucleotide sequence: TGTGCCAGCTCACCAGTGGGACAGCTACTAGCGGGGCCCTACAATGAGCAGTTCTTC.

This rearrangement joins TRBV2 to TRBJ2-1, with TRBD1 as a possible D gene (6 bases). Trimming left V 7 bases short and J 6 bases short, with 16 bases between. The CDR3 is made up of 14 amino acids. Germline V CDR1 and CDR2: SNHLY, FYNNEI. The CDR3 sequence: CASTWRGQTNEQFF. In nucleotides, the CDR3 is TGTGCCAGCACCTGGCGCGGACAGACCAATGAGCAGTTCTTC. Full variable domain (remainder filled in from reference TRBV2 and TRBJ2-1): EPEVTQTPSHQVTQMGQEVILRCVPISNHLYFYWYRQILGQKVEFLVSFYNNEISEKSEIFDDQFSVERPDGSNFTLKIRSTKLEDSAMYFCASTWRGQTNEQFFGPGTRLTVL.

CDR3 sequence: CASSLGLGEKLFF. The CDR3 coding sequence is TGTGCCAGCAGCTTAGGCCTCGGGGAAAAACTGTTTTTT. V and J are TRBV5-6 and TRBJ1-4; no clear D. The CDR3 sequence is 13 residues long. Germline V gene data show CDR1 as SGHDT and CDR2 as YYEEEE. Trimming took off 2 bases at V and 8 bases at J, with 10 bases between the two ends. Combining the CDR3 with reference TRBV5-6 and TRBJ1-4 gives the whole variable domain DAGVTQSPTHLIKTRGQQVTLRCSPKSGHDTVSWYQQALGQGPQFIFQYYEEEERQRGNFPDRFSGHQFPNYSSELNVNALLLGDSALYLCASSLGLGEKLFFGSGTQLSVL.

Written as DNA, the CDR3 is TGTGCCAGCAGCGCTGGGACAGGGGGCAACTATGGCTACACCTTC. Translation gives CASSAGTGGNYGYTF. The chain carries TRBV9 and TRBJ1-2, with 12 nucleotides matching TRBD1. The V and J ends lost 3 bases and 2 bases, in that order; junction bases with no gene match: 2. The CDR3 is 15 residues long. Looked up from germline, CDR1 is SGDLS and CDR2 is YYNGEE. Using reference TRBV9 and TRBJ1-2 for the parts outside the CDR3, the full variable domain is DSGVTQTPKHLITATGQRVTLRCSPRSGDLSVYWYQQSLDQGLQFLIQYYNGEERAKGNILERFSAQQFPDLHSELNLSSLELGDSALYFCASSAGTGGNYGYTFGSGTRLTVV.

This clone was observed a handful of times. This rearrangement joins TRBV4-3 to TRBJ2-3; 14 bases fit TRBD2. Unmatched junction bases numbered 2, after V lost 1 base and J lost 2 bases. The CDR3 consists of 17 residues. Germline V gene data show CDR1 as LGHNA and CDR2 as YSLEER. CDR3 amino acids: CASSQGTSGRNTDTQYF. CDR3 bases: TGCGCCAGCAGCCAAGGGACTAGCGGGAGGAACACAGATACGCAGTATTTT.

The CDR3 region has the DNA TGTGCCAGCAGAGGAACAGGGGTGGCCAATCAGCCCCAGCATTTT. Amino acid sequence: CASRGTGVANQPQHF. This sequence joins TRBV2 and TRBJ1-5, with TRBD1 matching over 7 bases. Germline loops: CDR1 SNHLY, CDR2 FYNNEI. This CDR3 has 15 amino acids. V dropped 6 bases and J dropped 3; count of bases not matched to a gene: 8.